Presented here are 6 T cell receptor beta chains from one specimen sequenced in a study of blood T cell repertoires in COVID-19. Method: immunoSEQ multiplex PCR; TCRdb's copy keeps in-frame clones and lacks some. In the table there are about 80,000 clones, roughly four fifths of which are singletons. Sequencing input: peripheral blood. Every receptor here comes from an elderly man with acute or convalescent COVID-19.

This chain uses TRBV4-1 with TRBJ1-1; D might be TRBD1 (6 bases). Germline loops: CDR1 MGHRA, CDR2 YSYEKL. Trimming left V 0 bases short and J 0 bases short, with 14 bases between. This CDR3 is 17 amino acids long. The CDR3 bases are TGCGCCAGCAGCCAAGATCTAACAGGGCTGATGAACACTGAAGCTTTCTTT. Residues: CASSQDLTGLMNTEAFF.

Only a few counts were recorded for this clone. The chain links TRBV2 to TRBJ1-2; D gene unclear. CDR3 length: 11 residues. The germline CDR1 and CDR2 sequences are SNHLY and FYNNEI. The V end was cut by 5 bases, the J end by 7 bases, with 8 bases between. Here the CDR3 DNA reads TGTGCCAGCAGTTTTCCGGGTGGCTACACCTTC. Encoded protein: CASSFPGGYTF.

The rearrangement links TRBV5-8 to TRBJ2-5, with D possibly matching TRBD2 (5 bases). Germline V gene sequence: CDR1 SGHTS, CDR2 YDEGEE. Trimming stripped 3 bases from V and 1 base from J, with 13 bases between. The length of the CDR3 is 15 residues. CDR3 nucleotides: TGTGCCAGCAGCTCAGGACTGCAGGCCCAAGAGACCCAGTACTTC. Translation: CASSSGLQAQETQYF.

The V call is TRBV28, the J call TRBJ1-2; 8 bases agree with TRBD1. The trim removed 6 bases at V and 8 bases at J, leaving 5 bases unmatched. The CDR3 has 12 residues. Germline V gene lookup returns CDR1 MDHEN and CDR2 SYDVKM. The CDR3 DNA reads TGTGCCAGCAGAAAGGGACAGGTCGGCTACACCTTC. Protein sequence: CASRKGQVGYTF.

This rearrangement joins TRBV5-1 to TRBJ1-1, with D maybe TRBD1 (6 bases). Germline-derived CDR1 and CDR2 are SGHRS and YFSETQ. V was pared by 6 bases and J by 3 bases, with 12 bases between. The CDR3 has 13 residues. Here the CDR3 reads CASKGGLDTEAFF. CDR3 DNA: TGCGCCAGCAAGGGGGGGCTGGACACTGAAGCTTTCTTT.

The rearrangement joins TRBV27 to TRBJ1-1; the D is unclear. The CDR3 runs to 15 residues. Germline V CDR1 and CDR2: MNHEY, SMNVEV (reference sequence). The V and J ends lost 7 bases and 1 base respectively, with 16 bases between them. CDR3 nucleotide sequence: TGTGCCAGCACCCCTAACGGGGTTGGGAACACTGAAGCTTTCTTT. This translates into CASTPNGVGNTEAFF.